This T cell receptor (beta chain) was identified in a study of blood T cells in healthy people across ages. Study-wide context: The capture of about one barcoded beta molecule per two T cells was achieved by template switching.

Using a J-beta primer mix together with a sample-barcoded 5' primer, a second PCR was run for about 7 to 12 cycles. Every sample gave at least 2.5 million paired-end reads containing CDR3. TCRdb itself ran the 5' RACE reads through MiXCR, one entry per CDR3 protein. The table records about 1.6 million distinct CDR3 sequences, roughly 30% of them present only once. Trimming removed 6 bases from V and 4 bases from J, with 15 bases in between. Germline assignment: CDR1 DFQATT and CDR2 SNEGSKA (reference sequence). The CDR3 length is 13 residues. Study-level findings and limits: Among T cells, TCR beta diversity per million cells dropped roughly linearly as age rose.

Points on this clonotype: The antigen is unknown.

J is TRBJ2-5 and V is TRBV20-1; D might be TRBD1 or TRBD2, each matching 6 bases. Material for sequencing was blood. This sequence was found in a woman aged 25 to 45 in good health. For the CDR3, the DNA is TGCAGTGCCCACTCGGGGGCCGGAGAGACCCAGTACTTC. Residues: CSAHSGAGETQYF.